The clone carrying this TCR beta chain came up many times. The antigen remains unidentified. Sequencing ends 3 residues short of the CDR3 end; the germline J gene provides the rest. This specimen comes from a study of T cell clonality in common variable immunodeficiency. Clones were read by immunoSEQ multiplex PCR, and TCRdb kept only the in-frame ones, dropping some. The sample shows 25,000 to 35,000 clones, no singletons; the ten largest hold 4.5%. The CDR3 is 14 amino acids. Germline V gives CDR1 GTSNPN, CDR2 SVGIG (reference sequence). Study-wide findings and caveats: Patient heterogeneity in the CVID cohort limited correlations between repertoire features and clinical complications.

The receptor's source is a person between 18 and 70 years old in good health. The chain combines TRBV30 with TRBJ1-2; D remains ambiguous. The sequenced sample consisted of peripheral blood mononuclear cells. The CDR3 is CAWSLDQISGGYTF. The CDR3 bases that were read are TGTGCCTGGAGTCTAGACCAGATCTCTGGCGGC. The entire variable domain, with the rest obtained from reference TRBV30 and TRBJ1-2, is as follows: SQTIHQWPATLVQPVGSPLSLECTVEGTSNPNLYWYRQAAGRGLQLLFYSVGIGQISSEVPQNLSASRPQDRQFILSSKKLLLSDSGFYLCAWSLDQISGGYTFGSGTRLTVV.